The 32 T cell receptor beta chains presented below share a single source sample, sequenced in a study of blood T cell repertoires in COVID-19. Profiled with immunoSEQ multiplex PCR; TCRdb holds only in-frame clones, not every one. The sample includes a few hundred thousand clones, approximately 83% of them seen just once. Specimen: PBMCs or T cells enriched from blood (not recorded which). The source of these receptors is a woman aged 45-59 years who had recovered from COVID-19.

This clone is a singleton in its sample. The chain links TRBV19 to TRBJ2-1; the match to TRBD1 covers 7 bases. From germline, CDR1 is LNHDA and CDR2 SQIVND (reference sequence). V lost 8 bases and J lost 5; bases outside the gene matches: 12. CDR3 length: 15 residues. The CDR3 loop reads CASQGDSGPDNEQFF. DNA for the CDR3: TGTGCCAGTCAGGGGGACAGTGGGCCCGACAATGAGCAGTTCTTC.

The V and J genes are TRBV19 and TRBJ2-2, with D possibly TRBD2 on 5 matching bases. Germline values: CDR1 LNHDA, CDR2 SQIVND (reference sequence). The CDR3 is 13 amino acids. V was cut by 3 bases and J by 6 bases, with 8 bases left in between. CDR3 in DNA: TGTGCCAGTAGTATTCTAGCCCCCGGGGAGCTGTTTTTT. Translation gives CASSILAPGELFF.

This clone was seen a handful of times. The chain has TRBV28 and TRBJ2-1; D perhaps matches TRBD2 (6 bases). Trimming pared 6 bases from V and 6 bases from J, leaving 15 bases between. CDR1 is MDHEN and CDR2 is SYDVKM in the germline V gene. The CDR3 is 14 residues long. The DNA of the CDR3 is TGTGCCAGCAGCCCATGGACTAACTTCAATGAGCAGTTCTTC. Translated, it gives CASSPWTNFNEQFF. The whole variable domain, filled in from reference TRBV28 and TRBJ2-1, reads DVKVTQSSRYLVKRTGEKVFLECVQDMDHENMFWYRQDPGLGLRLIYFSYDVKMKEKGDIPEGYSVSREKKERFSLILESASTNQTSMYLCASSPWTNFNEQFFGPGTRLTVL.

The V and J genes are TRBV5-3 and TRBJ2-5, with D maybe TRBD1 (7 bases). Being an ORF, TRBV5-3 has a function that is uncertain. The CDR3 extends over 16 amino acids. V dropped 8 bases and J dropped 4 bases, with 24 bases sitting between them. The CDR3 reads CARLLFGSGGGETQYF. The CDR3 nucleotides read TGTGCCAGGCTTCTTTTTGGCTCAGGGGGAGGAGAGACCCAGTACTTC.

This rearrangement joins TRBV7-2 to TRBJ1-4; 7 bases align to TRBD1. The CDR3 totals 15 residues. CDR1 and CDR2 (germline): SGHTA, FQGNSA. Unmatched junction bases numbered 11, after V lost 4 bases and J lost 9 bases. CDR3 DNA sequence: TGTGCCAGCAGCTCGGGAGGGGGCGTAGTTAAAAAACTGTTTTTT. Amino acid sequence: CASSSGGGVVKKLFF.

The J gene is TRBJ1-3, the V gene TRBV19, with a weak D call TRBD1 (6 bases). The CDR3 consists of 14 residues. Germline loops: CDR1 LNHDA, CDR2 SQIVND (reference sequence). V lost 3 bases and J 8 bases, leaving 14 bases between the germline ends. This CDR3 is CASSMTGYLDTIYF. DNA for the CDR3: TGTGCCAGTAGTATGACAGGCTACTTGGACACCATATATTTT. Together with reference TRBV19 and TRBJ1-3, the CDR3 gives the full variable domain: DGGITQSPKYLFRKEGQNVTLSCEQNLNHDAMYWYRQDPGQGLRLIYYSQIVNDFQKGDIAEGYSVSREKKESFPLTVTSAQKNPTAFYLCASSMTGYLDTIYFGEGSWLTVV.

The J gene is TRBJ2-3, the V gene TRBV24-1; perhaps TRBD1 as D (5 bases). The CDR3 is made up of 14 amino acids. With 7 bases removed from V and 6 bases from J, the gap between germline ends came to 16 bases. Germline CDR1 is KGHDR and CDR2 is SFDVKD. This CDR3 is CATRQGRGPDTQYF. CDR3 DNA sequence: TGTGCCACCAGGCAGGGTAGGGGCCCCGATACGCAGTATTTT.

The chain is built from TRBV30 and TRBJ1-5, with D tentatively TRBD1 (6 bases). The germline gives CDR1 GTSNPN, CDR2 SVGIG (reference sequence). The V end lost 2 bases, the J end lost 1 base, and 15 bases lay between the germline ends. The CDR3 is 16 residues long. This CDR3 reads CAWSSPYRASNQPQHF. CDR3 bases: TGTGCCTGGAGTTCACCATACAGGGCGAGCAATCAGCCCCAGCATTTT. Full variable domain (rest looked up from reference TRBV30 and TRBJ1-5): SQTIHQWPATLVQPVGSPLSLECTVEGTSNPNLYWYRQAAGRGLQLLFYSVGIGQISSEVPQNLSASRPQDRQFILSSKKLLLSDSGFYLCAWSSPYRASNQPQHFGDGTRLSIL.

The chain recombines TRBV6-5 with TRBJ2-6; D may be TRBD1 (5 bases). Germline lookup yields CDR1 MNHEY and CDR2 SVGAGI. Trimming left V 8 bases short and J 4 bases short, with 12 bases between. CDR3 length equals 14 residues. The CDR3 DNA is TGTGCCAGCGTCCCAGGGTACGGGGCCAACGTCCTGACTTTC. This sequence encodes CASVPGYGANVLTF.

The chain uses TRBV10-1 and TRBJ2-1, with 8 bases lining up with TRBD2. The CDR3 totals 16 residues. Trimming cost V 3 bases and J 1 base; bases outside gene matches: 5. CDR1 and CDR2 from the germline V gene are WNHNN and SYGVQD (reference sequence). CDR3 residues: CASSELTSASYNEQFF. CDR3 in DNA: TGCGCCAGCAGTGAATTGACTAGCGCATCCTACAATGAGCAGTTCTTC.

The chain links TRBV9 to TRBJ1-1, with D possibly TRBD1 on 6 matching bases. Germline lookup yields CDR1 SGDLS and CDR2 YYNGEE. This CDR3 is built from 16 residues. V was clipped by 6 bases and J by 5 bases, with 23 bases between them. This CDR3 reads CASTPISGAGGTEAFF. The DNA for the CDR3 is TGTGCCAGCACCCCGATCTCGGGGGCGGGGGGGACTGAAGCTTTCTTT. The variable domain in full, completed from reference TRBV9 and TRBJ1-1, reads DSGVTQTPKHLITATGQRVTLRCSPRSGDLSVYWYQQSLDQGLQFLIQYYNGEERAKGNILERFSAQQFPDLHSELNLSSLELGDSALYFCASTPISGAGGTEAFFGQGTRLTVV.

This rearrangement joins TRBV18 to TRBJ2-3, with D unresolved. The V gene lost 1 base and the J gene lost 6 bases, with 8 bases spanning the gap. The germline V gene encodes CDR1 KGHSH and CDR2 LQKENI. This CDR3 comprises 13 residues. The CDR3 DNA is TGTGCCAGCTCACCACAAACAGCTGATACGCAGTATTTT. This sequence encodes CASSPQTADTQYF.

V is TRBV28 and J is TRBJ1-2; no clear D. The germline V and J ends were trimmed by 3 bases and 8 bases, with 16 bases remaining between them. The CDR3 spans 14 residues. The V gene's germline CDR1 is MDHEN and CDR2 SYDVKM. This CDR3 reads CASSLLPVLWGYTF. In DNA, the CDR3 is TGTGCCAGCAGTTTGCTGCCAGTCCTTTGGGGCTACACCTTC.

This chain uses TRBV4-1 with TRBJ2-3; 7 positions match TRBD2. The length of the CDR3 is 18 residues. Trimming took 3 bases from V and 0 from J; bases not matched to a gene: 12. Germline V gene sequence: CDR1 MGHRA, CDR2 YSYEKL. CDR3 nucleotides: TGCGCCAGCAGCCAGGGGGTTGGGGCGGGAGTTAGCACAGATACGCAGTATTTT. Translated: CASSQGVGAGVSTDTQYF.

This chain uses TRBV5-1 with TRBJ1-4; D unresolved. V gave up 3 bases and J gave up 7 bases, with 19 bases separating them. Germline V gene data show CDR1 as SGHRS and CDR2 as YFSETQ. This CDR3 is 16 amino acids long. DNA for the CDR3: TGCGCCAGCAGCTCCGGACGGGGAGGACCTACTGAAAAACTGTTTTTT. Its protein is CASSSGRGGPTEKLFF.

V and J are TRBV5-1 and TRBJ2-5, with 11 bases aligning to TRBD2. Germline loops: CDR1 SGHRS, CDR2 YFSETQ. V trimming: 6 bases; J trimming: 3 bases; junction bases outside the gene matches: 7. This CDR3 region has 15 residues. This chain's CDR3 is CASKEPGLAEETQYF. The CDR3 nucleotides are TGCGCCAGCAAAGAACCGGGACTAGCGGAAGAGACCCAGTACTTC.

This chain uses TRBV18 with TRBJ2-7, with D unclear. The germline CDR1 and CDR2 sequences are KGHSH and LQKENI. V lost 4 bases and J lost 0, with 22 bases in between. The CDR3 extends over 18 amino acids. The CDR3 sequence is CASSRIYSVRYSSYEQYF. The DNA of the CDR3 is TGTGCCAGCTCACGTATCTACTCTGTAAGATACAGCTCCTACGAGCAGTACTTC.

The CDR3 sequence is CASSETARASGANVLTF. The CDR3 DNA reads TGTGCCAGCAGTGAAACGGCCAGGGCCTCTGGGGCCAACGTCCTGACTTTC. This rearrangement joins TRBV2 to TRBJ2-6; TRBD1 might be the D (5 bases). Trimming pared 2 bases from V and 0 bases from J, leaving 11 bases between. Germline CDR1 and CDR2: SNHLY and FYNNEI. The CDR3 totals 17 residues.

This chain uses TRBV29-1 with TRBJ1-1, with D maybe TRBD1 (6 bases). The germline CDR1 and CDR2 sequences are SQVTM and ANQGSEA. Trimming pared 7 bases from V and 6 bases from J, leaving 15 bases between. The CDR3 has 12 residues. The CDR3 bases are TGCAGCGCCCGGACAGCAGAGGCTGAAGCTTTCTTT. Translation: CSARTAEAEAFF.

The CDR3 spells CASSPQRTVSYEQYF. For the CDR3, the DNA is TGTGCCAGCAGCCCCCAGAGGACAGTTTCCTACGAGCAGTACTTC. The V and J genes are TRBV7-9 and TRBJ2-7; weak D call: TRBD1 (6 bases). The CDR3 has 15 residues. V dropped 5 bases and J dropped 1 base, with 15 bases sitting between them. Germline CDR1 is SEHNR and CDR2 is FQNEAQ (reference sequence).

The CDR3 DNA is TGTGCCAGCAGTTTGACAGGGATAAATCAGCCCCAGCATTTT. It specifies CASSLTGINQPQHF. The genes are TRBV27 and TRBJ1-5, with 7 bases fitting TRBD1. This CDR3 region has 14 residues. V lost 3 bases and J lost 4; bases outside the gene matches: 3. Germline CDR1 reads MNHEY; CDR2 reads SMNVEV (reference sequence).

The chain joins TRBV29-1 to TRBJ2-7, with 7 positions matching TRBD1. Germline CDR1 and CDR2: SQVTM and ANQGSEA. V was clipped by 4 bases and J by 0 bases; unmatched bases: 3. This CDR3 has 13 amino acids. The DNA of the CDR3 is TGCAGCGTTGTCAGGGACAGCTCCTACGAGCAGTACTTC. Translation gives CSVVRDSSYEQYF.

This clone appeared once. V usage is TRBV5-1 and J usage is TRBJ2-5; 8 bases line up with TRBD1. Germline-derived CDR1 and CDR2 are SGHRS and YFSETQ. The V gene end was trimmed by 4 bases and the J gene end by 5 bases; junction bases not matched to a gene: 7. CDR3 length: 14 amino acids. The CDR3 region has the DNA TGCGCCAGCAGCCGAGACAGGGGAAGCGAGACCCAGTACTTC. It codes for CASSRDRGSETQYF.

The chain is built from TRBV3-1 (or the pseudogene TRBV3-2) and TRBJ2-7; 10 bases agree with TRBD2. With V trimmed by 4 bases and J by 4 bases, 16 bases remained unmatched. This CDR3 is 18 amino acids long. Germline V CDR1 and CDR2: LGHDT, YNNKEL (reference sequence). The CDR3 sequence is CASSPSQGKLAGPYEQYF. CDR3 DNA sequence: TGTGCCAGCAGCCCATCCCAGGGGAAACTAGCGGGGCCTTACGAGCAGTACTTC.

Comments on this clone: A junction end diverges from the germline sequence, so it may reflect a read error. The CDR3 nucleotides are TGTGCTAGCAGCCCGCGGCGGGGCCCTGGGGAGACCCAGTACTTC. Its translation: CASSPRRGPGETQYF. The rearrangement joins TRBV7-7 to TRBJ2-5; a possible D gene is TRBD2 (6 bases). The CDR3 length is 15 residues. The germline CDR1 and CDR2 sequences are SSHAT and FNYEAQ (reference sequence).

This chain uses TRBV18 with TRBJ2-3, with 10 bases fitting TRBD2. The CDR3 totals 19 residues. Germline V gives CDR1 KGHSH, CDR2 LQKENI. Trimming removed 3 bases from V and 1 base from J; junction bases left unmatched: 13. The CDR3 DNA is TGTGCCAGCTCACCGATGGGACAGGAGCTAGCGGGAGGCACAGATACGCAGTATTTT. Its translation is CASSPMGQELAGGTDTQYF.

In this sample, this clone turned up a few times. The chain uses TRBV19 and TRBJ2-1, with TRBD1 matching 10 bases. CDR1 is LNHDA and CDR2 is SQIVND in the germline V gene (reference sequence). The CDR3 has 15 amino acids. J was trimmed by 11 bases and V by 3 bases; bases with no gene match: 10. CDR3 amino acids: CASSIGRDRGGKQFF. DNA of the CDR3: TGTGCCAGTAGTATTGGTCGGGACAGGGGAGGTAAGCAGTTCTTC.

The CDR3 spells CASSRTSGSPDTQYF. Written as DNA, the CDR3 is TGTGCCAGTAGCCGGACTAGCGGGAGCCCAGATACGCAGTATTTT. The V gene is TRBV19, the J gene TRBJ2-3, with 13 nucleotides matching TRBD2. There are 15 residues in the CDR3. J gave up 4 bases and V 6 bases, and 4 bases lay outside the gene matches. Germline CDR1 is LNHDA and CDR2 is SQIVND (reference sequence).

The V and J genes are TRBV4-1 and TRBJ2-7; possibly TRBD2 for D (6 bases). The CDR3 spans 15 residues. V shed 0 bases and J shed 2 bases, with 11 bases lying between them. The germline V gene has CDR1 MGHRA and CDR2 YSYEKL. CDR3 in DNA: TGCGCCAGCAGCCAAGAGGGGGGAGCTCCCTACGAGCAGTACTTC. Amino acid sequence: CASSQEGGAPYEQYF.

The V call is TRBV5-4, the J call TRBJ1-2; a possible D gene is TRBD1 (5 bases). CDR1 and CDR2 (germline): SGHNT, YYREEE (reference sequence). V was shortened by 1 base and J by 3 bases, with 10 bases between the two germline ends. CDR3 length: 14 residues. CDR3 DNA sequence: TGTGCCAGCAGCTTGAGCCAGGGCGACTATGGCTACACCTTC. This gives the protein CASSLSQGDYGYTF.

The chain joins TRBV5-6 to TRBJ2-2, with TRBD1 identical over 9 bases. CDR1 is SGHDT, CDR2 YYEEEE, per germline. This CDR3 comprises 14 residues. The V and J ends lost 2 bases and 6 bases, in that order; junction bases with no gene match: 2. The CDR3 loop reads CASSLDRGSGELFF. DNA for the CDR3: TGTGCCAGCAGCTTAGACAGGGGGTCCGGGGAGCTGTTTTTT.

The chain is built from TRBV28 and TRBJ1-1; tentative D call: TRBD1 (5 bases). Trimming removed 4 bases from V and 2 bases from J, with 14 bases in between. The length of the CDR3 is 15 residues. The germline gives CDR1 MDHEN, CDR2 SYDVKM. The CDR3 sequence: CASSSPGKGNTEAFF. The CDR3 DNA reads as TGTGCCAGCAGTTCGCCAGGGAAAGGTAACACTGAAGCTTTCTTT.